These 29 T cell receptor beta chains share one sample of origin, sequenced in a study of immune heterogeneity within non-small cell lung tumors. A first 10-cycle multiplex round used 32 V-gene and 13 J-gene primers on TCR beta CDR3. A single record per CDR3 protein comes from TCRdb applying MiXCR to the multiplex PCR reads. The table has roughly 9,900 distinct CDR3 sequences, roughly 30% seen once. The authors used about 540 ng of bulk tumor genomic DNA per sample as template. Widely spaced biopsies, several per primary tumor, were obtained at surgery. The study cohort was described as untreated, and its members had newly diagnosed non-small cell lung cancer. They went on to have curative surgery. The source material was lung tumor tissue. The receptors come from a woman aged 60-70 years with non-small cell lung cancer.

This clonotype was counted many times. The rearrangement joins TRBV6-2 or TRBV6-3 to TRBJ1-6; D unclear. CDR1 and CDR2 (germline): MNHEY, SVGEGT. The CDR3 loop spans 14 amino acids. The V gene lost 4 bases and the J gene lost 0 bases, with 4 bases spanning the gap. CDR3 residues: CASSWDSYNSPLHF. The CDR3, as DNA: TGTGCCAGCAGTTGGGACTCCTATAATTCACCCCTCCACTTT.

This clonotype was seen at least ten times. The chain links TRBV11-2 to TRBJ2-2; no definite D call. The length of the CDR3 is 13 residues. From germline, CDR1 is SGHAT and CDR2 FQNNGV. The ends were cut back, 0 bases at V and 7 bases at J, with 6 bases in the middle. The CDR3 sequence: CASSLEHLGELFF. CDR3 in DNA: TGTGCCAGCAGCTTAGAGCATCTCGGGGAGCTGTTTTTT.

In its sample, this clonotype is medium-sized. The CDR3 DNA follows: TGTGCCAGCGGGGGACAGGGAGGCAATCAGCCCCAGCATTTT. It codes for CASGGQGGNQPQHF. V and J are TRBV6-1 and TRBJ1-5, with 9 bases lining up with TRBD1. J lost 2 bases, V lost 8 bases, and 4 bases had no gene match. The CDR3 extends over 14 amino acids. CDR1 and CDR2 (germline): MNHNS, SASEGT.

The chain carries TRBV3-1 and TRBJ2-7; no definite D call. V lost 4 bases and J lost 3, with 13 bases in between. The CDR3 length is 14 residues. CDR1 is LGHDT and CDR2 is YNNKEL in the germline V gene (reference sequence). Here the CDR3 reads CASSPWERNYEQYF. The CDR3 nucleotides read TGTGCCAGCAGCCCTTGGGAACGAAACTACGAGCAGTACTTC.

This clonotype was observed many times. The chain carries TRBV7-2 and TRBJ2-7, with TRBD2 matching 12 bases. Unmatched junction bases numbered 16, after V lost 5 bases and J lost 2 bases. CDR3 length: 19 residues. Germline V gives CDR1 SGHTA, CDR2 FQGNSA. The CDR3 sequence is CASSHLGGLAGRSAYEQYF. The CDR3 DNA sequence: TGTGCCAGCAGCCACCTCGGCGGACTAGCGGGACGTTCGGCCTACGAGCAGTACTTC.

In the case of this clonotype: A much larger clone differs by one base, so this may be a read error. The DNA is left out, because the CDR3 cannot be placed on it with certainty; the CDR3 is given as TCRdb lists it. V gene TRBV24-1 combines with J gene TRBJ2-3; the D call of TRBD2 is as the table states it, not checked on the DNA. CDR1 is KGHDR, CDR2 SFDVKD, per germline. The CDR3 spans 16 residues, counting both ends. The CDR3 reads CATSDFWGGGTDTHCF.

In its sample, this clonotype was seen a few times. The chain has TRBV6-2 or TRBV6-3 and TRBJ1-2; TRBD1 is a possible D gene (5 bases). Germline lookup yields CDR1 MNHEY and CDR2 SVGEGT. The CDR3 length is 15 residues. Trimming took off 5 bases at V and 4 bases at J, with 17 bases between the two ends. Here the CDR3 DNA reads TGTGCCAGCAGTCCCACCAGGGAACTCCCCTATGGCTACACCTTC. Its protein is CASSPTRELPYGYTF.

This chain joins TRBV27 and TRBJ2-7; TRBD1 agrees at 10 bases. V was pared by 6 bases and J by 3 bases, with 8 bases of the junction left unmatched. This CDR3 has 15 residues. Germline loops: CDR1 MNHEY, CDR2 SMNVEV (reference sequence). CDR3 region: CASSPPGQGFYEQYF. The CDR3, as DNA: TGTGCCAGCAGCCCCCCGGGACAGGGGTTCTACGAGCAGTACTTC.

This clonotype was recorded many times. The chain employs TRBV7-9 and TRBJ2-7, with D unresolved. The CDR3 runs 15 residues. With 1 base removed from V and 0 bases from J, the gap between germline ends came to 10 bases. CDR1 SEHNR and CDR2 FQNEAQ come from the germline V gene (reference sequence). CDR3 region: CASSLESSSSYEQYF. The CDR3, as DNA: TGTGCCAGCAGCTTAGAATCGTCCAGCTCCTACGAGCAGTACTTC.

Note on this clonotype: One base away lies a much larger clone, so this may be a sequencing read error. Because it lacks the conserved phenylalanine or tryptophan at the end, this CDR3 is likely a read error. This rearrangement joins TRBV18 to TRBJ1-5; TRBD1 might be the D (6 bases). Trimming shortened V by 4 bases and J by 3 bases, and 7 bases separated the two germline ends. Germline V gives CDR1 KGHSH, CDR2 LQKENI. This CDR3 spans 13 amino acids. The CDR3 DNA reads as TGTGCCAGCTCACACAGGGTCAATCAGCCCCAGCATTCT. It specifies CASSHRVNQPQHS.

Concerning this clonotype itself: A much larger clone differs by one base, so this may be a read error. This CDR3 is CASSLGTVPYNEQFF. The CDR3 DNA reads as TGTGCCAGCAGCTTAGGGACAGTACCATACAATGAGCAGTTCTTC. The genes are TRBV7-2 and TRBJ2-1; possible D gene TRBD1, 6 bases. V was cut by 1 base and J by 4 bases, with 11 bases left in between. The CDR3 runs 15 residues. Germline assignment: CDR1 SGHTA and CDR2 FQGNSA.

This clonotype rates as medium-sized. The chain is built from TRBV6-1 and TRBJ1-2; possible D gene TRBD1, 5 bases. The CDR3 has 13 residues. V lost 5 bases and J 8 bases, leaving 15 bases between the germline ends. Germline V CDR1 and CDR2: MNHNS, SASEGT. The CDR3 loop reads CASSNNQGRGYTF. DNA of the CDR3: TGTGCCAGCAGTAACAATCAGGGTAGAGGCTACACCTTC.

This clonotype was seen at least ten times. The chain links TRBV5-1 to TRBJ2-7, with 12 positions matching TRBD2. Germline-derived CDR1 and CDR2 are SGHRS and YFSETQ. The CDR3 loop spans 14 amino acids. Losses at the gene ends were 4 bases for V and 5 bases for J; bases not matched to a gene: 4. CDR3 sequence reads: CASSASGRANEQYF. In DNA, the CDR3 is TGCGCCAGCAGCGCTAGCGGGAGGGCGAACGAGCAGTACTTC.

The chain recombines TRBV30 with TRBJ2-3, with D perhaps TRBD2 (5 bases). CDR3 length: 16 residues. V was clipped by 0 bases and J by 3 bases, with 16 bases between them. Germline V gene data show CDR1 as GTSNPN and CDR2 as SVGIG (reference sequence). CDR3 bases: TGTGCCTGGAGTGTATCCATAGCGTTTACTACAGATACGCAGTATTTT. This codes for CAWSVSIAFTTDTQYF.

This clonotype was counted between two and nine times. Given a much more abundant clone one base away, this may be a read error. Here the CDR3 omits its conserved ending phenylalanine or tryptophan, so a read error is the likely source. V is TRBV27 and J is TRBJ2-1; 7 bases match TRBD1. With V trimmed by 2 bases and J by 6 bases, 10 bases remained unmatched. The CDR3 is 16 residues long. The germline V gene encodes CDR1 MNHEY and CDR2 SMNVEV (reference sequence). In DNA, the CDR3 is TGTGCCAGCAGTTTAAGATCCAGGGGGTTCCTCAATGAGCAGTTCTTA. As protein: CASSLRSRGFLNEQFL.

This clonotype was seen at least ten times. The CDR3 is CASSFPSGSRQETQYF. The CDR3, as DNA: TGTGCCAGCAGCTTTCCGTCGGGGTCCCGGCAAGAGACCCAGTACTTC. The J gene is TRBJ2-5, the V gene TRBV7-9; possibly TRBD2 for D (5 bases). The ends were cut back, 3 bases at V and 2 bases at J, with 16 bases in the middle. Germline V lookup: CDR1 SEHNR, CDR2 FQNEAQ (reference sequence). The CDR3 has 16 amino acids.

This clonotype is classed as medium-sized. This rearrangement joins TRBV11-2 to TRBJ1-2; TRBD1 might be the D (5 bases). Per germline, CDR1 SGHAT and CDR2 FQNNGV. Trimming shortened V by 1 base and J by 2 bases, and 5 bases separated the two germline ends. There are 13 residues in the CDR3. Here the CDR3 reads CASSLGTNYGYTF. CDR3 sequence (DNA): TGTGCCAGCAGCTTAGGGACAAACTATGGCTACACCTTC.

By its share, this clonotype is medium-sized. The chain has TRBV6-2 or TRBV6-3 and TRBJ2-1; D unclear. CDR3 size: 14 residues. From germline, CDR1 is MNHEY and CDR2 SVGEGT. The V gene lost 2 bases and the J gene lost 9 bases, with 14 bases spanning the gap. The CDR3 region is CASSYRLIVSEQFF. CDR3 nucleotides: TGTGCCAGCAGTTACAGGCTGATAGTGAGTGAGCAGTTCTTC.

The gene calls are TRBV20-1 and TRBJ1-5; no clear D. The germline CDR1 and CDR2 sequences are DFQATT and SNEGSKA (reference sequence). CDR3 size: 13 residues. V lost 6 bases and J lost 6, with 15 bases in between. CDR3 coding DNA: TGCAGTGCCGGCGTGGGTGGAGGTCAGCCCCAGCATTTT. It codes for CSAGVGGGQPQHF.

This clonotype was counted only a few times. The CDR3 region is CASSRVSGSPDTQYF. The CDR3 DNA is TGTGCCAGCTCACGGGTGAGCGGGAGCCCTGATACGCAGTATTTT. The gene calls are TRBV18 and TRBJ2-3; 8 bases are shared with TRBD2. Trimming took 4 bases from V and 6 from J; bases not matched to a gene: 9. Germline lookup yields CDR1 KGHSH and CDR2 LQKENI. CDR3 length: 15 amino acids.

In regard to this clonotype: This may stem from a read error, because a much larger clone lies one nucleotide away. The chain has TRBV20-1 and TRBJ2-1; D might be TRBD2 (6 bases). Germline CDR1 and CDR2: DFQATT and SNEGSKA (reference sequence). This CDR3 region has 15 residues. CDR3 nucleotides: TGCAGTGCTCCAACAGCGGGCCTCCGGTACAGTGAGCAGTTCTTC. Translating gives CSAPTAGLRYSEQFF.

On this clonotype: Being one base from a much bigger clone, this may be a read error. This chain joins TRBV5-6 and TRBJ1-2; the match to TRBD1 covers 9 bases. Germline V gene lookup returns CDR1 SGHDT and CDR2 YYEEEE. This CDR3 comprises 18 residues. The CDR3 DNA reads as TGTACCAGCAGCTTCCTACCGGGACAGGGCGCCCTTTTTTATGGCTATACCTTC. Its protein is CTSSFLPGQGALFYGYTF.

This clonotype rates as medium-sized (0.01 to 0.1%). This rearrangement joins TRBV6-1 to TRBJ1-6, with D tentatively TRBD1 (6 bases). This CDR3 region has 15 residues. Germline lookup yields CDR1 MNHNS and CDR2 SASEGT. The V gene lost 0 bases and the J gene lost 9 bases, with 12 bases spanning the gap. The CDR3 loop reads CASSEAKDSPSPLHF. CDR3 in DNA: TGTGCCAGCAGTGAAGCTAAGGACAGCCCTTCACCCCTCCACTTT.

Comments on this clonotype: A junction end diverges from the germline sequence, so it may reflect a read error. The chain couples TRBV6-1 to TRBJ1-3, with D unclear. This CDR3 contains 13 residues. Germline V gene sequence: CDR1 MNHNS, CDR2 SASEGT. The CDR3 loop reads CAISDPYGNTIYF. In DNA form, the CDR3 reads TGTGCCATCAGTGATCCGTACGGAAACACCATATATTTT.

This clonotype came up a few times. This may stem from a read error, because a much larger clone lies one nucleotide away. The chain combines TRBV5-4 with TRBJ2-3; D is undetermined. The last part of the DNA fits TRBJ1-5 better; the J call may be wrong. The CDR3 loop spans 16 amino acids. The germline gives CDR1 SGHNT, CDR2 YYREEE (reference sequence). The CDR3 loop is CASSLLAGVGSDTQHF. CDR3 DNA sequence: TGTGCCAGCAGCTTGTTGGCGGGAGTTGGTAGTGATACGCAGCATTTT.

The V gene is TRBV7-3, the J gene TRBJ2-2; D may be TRBD1 or TRBD2 (6 bases each). The CDR3 is made up of 15 amino acids. Trimming removed 2 bases at V and 4 bases at J, with 11 bases between. Germline CDR1 SGHTA, CDR2 FQGTGA. CDR3 sequence reads: CASSLVQGGTGELFF. For the CDR3, the DNA is TGTGCCAGCAGCTTAGTACAGGGAGGCACCGGGGAGCTGTTTTTT.

This clonotype counts as large. DNA of the CDR3: TGTGCCAGCAGTTTAAACCCCTCGGAGCTGTTTTTT. Amino acids: CASSLNPSELFF. This chain joins TRBV28 and TRBJ2-2; D not certain. The germline V gene encodes CDR1 MDHEN and CDR2 SYDVKM. V lost 2 bases to trimming and J lost 10 bases, with 8 bases between them. CDR3 size: 12 residues.

This clonotype turned up a few times. The rearrangement joins TRBV2 to TRBJ2-4; 7 bases map to TRBD1. The CDR3 runs to 14 residues. Germline CDR1 and CDR2: SNHLY and FYNNEI. V dropped 6 bases and J dropped 8; count of bases not matched to a gene: 10. DNA of the CDR3: TGTGCCAGCAGCCTCACAGGGGACGGTGACATTCAGTACTTC. Its translation: CASSLTGDGDIQYF.

The V and J genes are TRBV7-8 and TRBJ2-7; D perhaps matches TRBD1 (5 bases). The CDR3 extends over 14 amino acids. Trimming removed 4 bases from V and 3 bases from J, with 13 bases in between. Germline values: CDR1 SGHVS, CDR2 FQNEAQ. The CDR3 region is CASSSDLGLYEQYF. In DNA form, the CDR3 reads TGTGCCAGCAGCTCCGACTTGGGGCTCTACGAGCAGTACTTC.